What follows is one T cell receptor (beta chain) and its context. Between the trimmed V and J ends, which lost 0 bases and 0 bases, there was a span of 6 bases. The CDR3 runs 15 residues. Germline CDR1 and CDR2: SGHRS and YFSETQ. This specimen comes from a study of blood T cell repertoires in COVID-19. Across the study: Some COVID-19 samples were acute and others convalescent; all came from the United States, Italy and Spain. The analysed material was cDNA or gDNA that came from T cells, B-cell-depleted T cells, or PBMCs.

As originally analysed: Amplification with reference gene primers provided the estimates of nucleated cell counts. Assay used: immunoSEQ multiplex PCR; TCRdb lists only in-frame clones, some missing. D and trimming were read from the DNA, whereas the V and J calls and clone size are those reported in that table. The sample has roughly 80,000 clones; 82% are singletons. Source material: peripheral blood. This TCR came from a human donor in a cohort sampled during active COVID-19. V and J are TRBV5-1 and TRBJ2-2, with D unresolved. As DNA, the CDR3 is TGCGCCAGCAGCTTGGCACAATCGAACACCGGGGAGCTGTTTTTT. Translating gives CASSLAQSNTGELFF.